Sequencing of this T cell receptor (beta chain) was carried out in a study of regulatory T cells in long-lasting Graves disease. General observations from the study: Having few samples may have compromised the accuracy. The persistent group shared about 2,600 public clonotypes, more than the approximately 970 shared by new patients.

With V trimmed by 1 base and J by 3 bases, 4 bases remained unmatched. CDR1 and CDR2 from the germline V gene are SGHTA and FQGNSA. The CDR3 consists of 16 residues. Construction of the TCR beta libraries employed iRepertoire HTBI primers in conjunction with Arm-PCR of CDR3 regions. A single record per CDR3 protein comes from TCRdb applying MiXCR to the multiplex PCR reads. Among about 420,000 distinct CDR3 sequences listed, around a quarter were seen once. Time point here: persistent/refractory GD, antithyroid drugs over 5 years with positive TRAb. Making the TCR library involved RNA that had been extracted from PBMCs. Concerning this clonotype: Its target is unknown.

The source material was peripheral blood mononuclear cells (PBMCs), sampled when the disease was refractory, from a patient treated with antithyroid drugs. The chain is built from TRBV7-2 and TRBJ2-7; 12 bases align to TRBD2. This sequence was found in a female donor with Graves disease. The CDR3 region is CASSLGLAGANYEQYF. CDR3 bases: TGTGCCAGCAGCTTAGGACTAGCGGGGGCCAACTACGAGCAGTACTTC.